This T cell receptor (beta chain) comes out of a study of blood T cell repertoires in COVID-19. Looking at the study overall: Some COVID-19 samples were acute and others convalescent; all came from the United States, Italy and Spain.

V lost 2 bases to trimming and J lost 4 bases; unmatched junction nucleotides: 3. CDR1 and CDR2 (germline): SGHDT, YYEEEE. The length of the CDR3 is 14 residues. Seattle researchers signed up patients amid active infection and tracked them longitudinally. Profiling relied on immunoSEQ multiplex PCR, and the TCRdb table lists in-frame clones only, not all of them. The sample holds about 180,000 clones; 70% to 90% are singletons and the top ten take over 5%. The chain joins TRBV5-6 to TRBJ2-5; 9 nucleotides line up with TRBD2. The origin of this receptor is a woman between 50 and 59 years old with COVID-19, enrolled during active disease. Input material: peripheral blood. In nucleotides, the CDR3 is TGTGCCAGCAGCTTTAGCGGGGGTTCAGAGACCCAGTACTTC. Translated: CASSFSGGSETQYF.